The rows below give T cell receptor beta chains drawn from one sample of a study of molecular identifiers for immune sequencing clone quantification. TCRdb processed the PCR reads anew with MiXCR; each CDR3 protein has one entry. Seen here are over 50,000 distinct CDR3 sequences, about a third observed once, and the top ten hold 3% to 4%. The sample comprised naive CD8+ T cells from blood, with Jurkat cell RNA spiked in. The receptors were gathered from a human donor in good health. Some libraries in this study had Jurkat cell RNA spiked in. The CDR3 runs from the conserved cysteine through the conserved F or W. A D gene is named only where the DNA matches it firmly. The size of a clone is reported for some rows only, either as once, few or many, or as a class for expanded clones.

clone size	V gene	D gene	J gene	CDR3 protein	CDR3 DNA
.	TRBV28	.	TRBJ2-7	CASSWPGYEQYF	TGTGCCAGCAGTTGGCCCGGCTACGAGCAGTACTTC
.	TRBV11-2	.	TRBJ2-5	CASSLAGGRETQYF	TGTGCCAGCAGCTTAGCCGGGGGGCGTGAGACCCAGTACTTC
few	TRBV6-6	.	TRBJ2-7	CASSLTYYEQYF	TGTGCCAGCAGTCTCACCTACTACGAGCAGTACTTC
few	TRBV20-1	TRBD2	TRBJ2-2	CSAGSSGRRTGELFF	TGCAGTGCGGGGTCTAGCGGGAGGAGGACCGGGGAGCTGTTTTTT
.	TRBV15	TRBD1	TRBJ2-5	CATSPRTGGKETQYF	TGTGCCACCAGCCCCCGGACAGGGGGAAAAGAGACCCAGTACTTC
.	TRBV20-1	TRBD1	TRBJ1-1	CSARSFLLRQGPMNTEAFF	TGCAGTGCTAGAAGTTTCCTCCTTAGACAGGGGCCTATGAACACTGAAGCTTTCTTT
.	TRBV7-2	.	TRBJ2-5	CASSLVGAQETQYF	TGTGCCAGCAGCTTAGTGGGGGCGCAAGAGACCCAGTACTTC
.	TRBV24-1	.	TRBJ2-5	CATSDFWQEDRETQYF	TGTGCCACCAGTGATTTTTGGCAGGAGGACCGAGAGACCCAGTACTTC
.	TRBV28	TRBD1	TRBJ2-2	CASSFIDRGISGELFF	TGTGCCAGCAGTTTTATCGACAGGGGAATTTCCGGGGAGCTGTTTTTT
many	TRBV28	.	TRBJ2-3	CASSSEEGPPVTDTQYF	TGTGCCAGCAGTTCTGAAGAAGGGCCCCCTGTGACAGATACGCAGTATTTT
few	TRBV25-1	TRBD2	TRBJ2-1	CASSEGSVSGGSFHNEQFF	TGTGCCAGCAGTGAAGGCTCGGTTAGCGGGGGGTCATTCCACAATGAGCAGTTCTTC
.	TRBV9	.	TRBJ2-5	CASSKSTGPNKETQYF	TGTGCCAGCAGCAAAAGCACAGGGCCCAACAAAGAGACCCAGTACTTC
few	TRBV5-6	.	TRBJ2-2	CASKRGGELFF	TGTGCCAGCAAAAGGGGTGGGGAGCTGTTTTTT
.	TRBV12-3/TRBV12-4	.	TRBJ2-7	CASAGAWGDYEQYF	TGTGCCAGCGCCGGGGCGTGGGGCGACTACGAGCAGTACTTC
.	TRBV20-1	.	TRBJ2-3	CSASGDWVDGQYF	TGCAGTGCTAGCGGGGACTGGGTTGATGGGCAGTATTTT
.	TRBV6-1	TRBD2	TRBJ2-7	CASSESWTSGYEQYF	TGTGCCAGCAGTGAATCTTGGACTAGCGGCTACGAGCAGTACTTC
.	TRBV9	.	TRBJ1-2	CASSPFVGADYGYTF	TGTGCCAGCAGCCCTTTTGTGGGCGCAGACTATGGCTACACCTTC
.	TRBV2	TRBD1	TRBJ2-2	CASTPWTGEIGELFF	TGTGCCAGCACCCCCTGGACAGGGGAAATCGGGGAGCTGTTTTTT
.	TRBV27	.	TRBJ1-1	CASSITRRSAEAFF	TGTGCCAGCAGTATTACTCGGAGGTCCGCTGAAGCTTTCTTT
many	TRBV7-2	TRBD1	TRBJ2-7	CASSLWDSPYEQYF	TGTGCCAGCAGCCTCTGGGACAGCCCCTACGAGCAGTACTTC
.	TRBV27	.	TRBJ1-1	CASSPVQGYITEAFF	TGTGCCAGCAGTCCGGTCCAGGGGTATATCACTGAAGCTTTCTTT
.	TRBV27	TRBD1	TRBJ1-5	CARSIQGAHQPQHF	TGTGCCCGCAGTATACAGGGGGCGCATCAGCCCCAGCATTTT
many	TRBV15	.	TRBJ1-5	CATSFGSSNQPQHF	TGTGCCACCAGCTTCGGCAGTAGCAATCAGCCCCAGCATTTT
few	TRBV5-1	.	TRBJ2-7	CASSSDARREQYF	TGCGCCAGCAGCTCGGACGCCCGTCGGGAGCAGTACTTC
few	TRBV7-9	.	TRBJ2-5	CASSLGQNQETQYF	TGTGCCAGCAGCTTAGGACAGAACCAAGAGACCCAGTACTTC
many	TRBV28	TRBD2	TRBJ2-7	CASSYTGGIYEQYF	TGTGCCAGCAGTTACACGGGAGGCATCTACGAGCAGTACTTC
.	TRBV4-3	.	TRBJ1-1	CASSQDVAGNTEAFF	TGCGCCAGCAGCCAAGATGTGGCAGGGAACACTGAAGCTTTCTTT
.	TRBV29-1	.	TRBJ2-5	CSVERTRDKGLLEETQYF	TGCAGCGTTGAGAGGACCCGGGACAAGGGCCTACTGGAAGAGACCCAGTACTTC
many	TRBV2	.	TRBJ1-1	CARGNTEAFF	TGTGCCAGAGGGAACACTGAAGCTTTCTTT